The rows below give T cell receptor beta chains drawn from one sample of a study of blood T cell repertoires in COVID-19. Some clones are missing from TCRdb's copy, which holds only in-frame ones; the method was immunoSEQ multiplex PCR. The sample has about 170,000 clones, about 85% seen once; the top ten hold roughly 1.1%. The sample consisted of peripheral blood. These receptors were taken from a man aged 55-75 years who had recovered from COVID-19. The CDR3 runs from the conserved cysteine through the conserved F or W. The D gene is left open where the match is weak. Part of the rows lack a size; the others show once, few, many or a class for expanded clones.

len,abundance,v_gene,j_gene,d_gene,CDR3nt,CDR3aa
15,-,TRBV19,TRBJ2-5,TRBD2,TGTGCCAGTAGTCTCACCCGACTAGCGGGGGGGACCCAGTACTTC,CASSLTRLAGGTQYF
15,-,TRBV5-1,TRBJ1-2,-,TGCGCCAGCAGCTTGGACGCGGGGCGCCCCTATGGCTACACCTTC,CASSLDAGRPYGYTF
15,few,TRBV7-9,TRBJ1-6,-,TGTGCCAGCAGCTTATCGGCGGTTTACAATTCACCCCTCCACTTT,CASSLSAVYNSPLHF
12,-,TRBV1,TRBJ1-1,-,TGCACCAGGGACAGGCCGAACACTGAAGCTTTCTTT,CTRDRPNTEAFF
16,few,TRBV5-1,TRBJ2-5,TRBD2,TGCGCCAGCAGCTTGGGACTAGCGGGAGTCCAAGAGACCCAGTACTTC,CASSLGLAGVQETQYF
11,-,TRBV30,TRBJ2-7,-,TGTGCCTCAGGAGGACGGTACGAGCAGTACTTC,CASGGRYEQYF
13,-,TRBV12-3/TRBV12-4,TRBJ1-6,-,TGTGCCAGCACCGAGAGGCAGTTTTCACCCCTCCACTTT,CASTERQFSPLHF
14,-,TRBV7-2,TRBJ2-3,-,TGTGCCAGCAACAATGGGCGGGTGGGAGATACGCAGTATTTT,CASNNGRVGDTQYF
13,once,TRBV29-1,TRBJ2-7,-,TGCAGCGTTGAAGAGACCGGGTCTTACGAGCAGTACTTC,CSVEETGSYEQYF
15,-,TRBV5-5,TRBJ2-7,TRBD1,TGTGCCAGCAGCCCCAGAGGGCAGGGGGCGACTGAGCAGTACTTC,CASSPRGQGATEQYF
14,-,TRBV12-5,TRBJ1-1,TRBD1,TGTGCTAGTGGACGACAGGGGGTGAGCACTGAAGCTTTCTTT,CASGRQGVSTEAFF
12,-,TRBV27,TRBJ1-2,TRBD1,TGTGCCAGTGGGACAGACAACTATGGCTACACCTTC,CASGTDNYGYTF
13,-,TRBV9,TRBJ2-1,-,TGTGCCAGCAGCGTTCGGAGTTACAATGAGCAGTTCTTC,CASSVRSYNEQFF
13,-,TRBV12-3/TRBV12-4,TRBJ1-1,-,TGTGCCAGCAGTTTATCCCTAAACACTGAAGCTTTCTTT,CASSLSLNTEAFF
14,-,TRBV5-1,TRBJ1-1,-,TGCGCCAGCAGCGGAGGGGCGGGGGACACTGAAGCTTTCTTT,CASSGGAGDTEAFF
15,-,TRBV18,TRBJ1-1,TRBD1,TGTGCCAGCTCAGACGGACAGGGGGCGAACACTGAAGCTTTCTTT,CASSDGQGANTEAFF
12,-,TRBV30,TRBJ2-7,-,TGTGCCTGGGGGCGGGCCATTCTCGAGCAGTACTTC,CAWGRAILEQYF
13,-,TRBV10-3,TRBJ1-3,-,TGTGCCATCAACAGGAGCTCTGGAAACACCATATATTTT,CAINRSSGNTIYF
14,-,TRBV2,TRBJ2-1,-,TGTGCCAGCAGTGAACTCCCCGGGGGCAATGAGCAGTTCTTC,CASSELPGGNEQFF
16,once,TRBV2,TRBJ2-1,TRBD2,TGTGCCAGCATCAGACTAGCGGGGAACTCCTACAATGAGCAGTTCTTC,CASIRLAGNSYNEQFF
17,-,TRBV6-4,TRBJ2-3,TRBD2,TGTGCCAGCAGTCCCCGGGTCGCTGGAGCGGGGGGTTATACGCAGTATTTT,CASSPRVAGAGGYTQYF
14,few,TRBV3-1/TRBV3-2,TRBJ1-1,-,TGTGCCACCGAACGTTTTCTGGGGAGCACTGAAGCTTTCTTT,CATERFLGSTEAFF